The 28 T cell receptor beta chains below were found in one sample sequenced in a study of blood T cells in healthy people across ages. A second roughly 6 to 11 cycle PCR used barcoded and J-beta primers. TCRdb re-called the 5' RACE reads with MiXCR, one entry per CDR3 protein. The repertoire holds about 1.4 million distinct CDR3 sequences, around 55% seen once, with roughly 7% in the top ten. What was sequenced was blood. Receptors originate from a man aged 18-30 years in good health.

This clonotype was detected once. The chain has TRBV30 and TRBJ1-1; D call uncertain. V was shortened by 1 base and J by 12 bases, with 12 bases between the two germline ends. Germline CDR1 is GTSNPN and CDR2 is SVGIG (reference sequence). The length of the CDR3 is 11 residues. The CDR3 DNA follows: TGTGCCTGGAGTGGCCAGAGGGAGACTTTCTTT. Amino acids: CAWSGQRETFF.

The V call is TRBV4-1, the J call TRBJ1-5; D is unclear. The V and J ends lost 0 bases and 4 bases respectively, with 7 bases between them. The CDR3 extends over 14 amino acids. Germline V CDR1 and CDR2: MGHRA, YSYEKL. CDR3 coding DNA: TGCGCCAGCAGCCAAGATTTGGTTAATCAGCCCCAGCATTTT. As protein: CASSQDLVNQPQHF.

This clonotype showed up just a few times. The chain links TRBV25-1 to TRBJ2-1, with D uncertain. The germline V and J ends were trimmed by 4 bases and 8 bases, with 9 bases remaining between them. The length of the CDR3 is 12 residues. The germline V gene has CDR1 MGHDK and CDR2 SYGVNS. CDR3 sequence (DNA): TGTGCCAGCAGTGGCCAGTGGGATGAGCAGTTCTTC. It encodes CASSGQWDEQFF.

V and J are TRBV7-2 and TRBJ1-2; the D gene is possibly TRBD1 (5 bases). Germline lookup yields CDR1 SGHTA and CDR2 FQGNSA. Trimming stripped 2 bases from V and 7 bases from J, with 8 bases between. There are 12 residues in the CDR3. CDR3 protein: CASSLWGFGYTF. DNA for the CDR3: TGTGCCAGCAGCTTATGGGGGTTTGGCTACACCTTC.

CDR3 loop: CASSLRTGWGSYEQYF. For the CDR3, the DNA is TGTGCCAGCAGTCTCAGGACAGGGTGGGGTTCCTACGAGCAGTACTTC. The rearrangement uses TRBV12-3 or TRBV12-4 and TRBJ2-7; TRBD1 agrees at 8 bases. This CDR3 contains 16 residues. V lost 5 bases to trimming and J lost 1 base; unmatched junction nucleotides: 10.

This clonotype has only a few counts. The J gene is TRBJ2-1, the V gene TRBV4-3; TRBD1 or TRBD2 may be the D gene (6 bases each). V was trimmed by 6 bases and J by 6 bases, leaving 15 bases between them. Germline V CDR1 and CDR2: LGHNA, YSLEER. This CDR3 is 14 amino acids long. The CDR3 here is CASSRGGPLNEQFF. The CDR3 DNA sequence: TGCGCCAGCAGTAGAGGGGGGCCTCTCAATGAGCAGTTCTTC.

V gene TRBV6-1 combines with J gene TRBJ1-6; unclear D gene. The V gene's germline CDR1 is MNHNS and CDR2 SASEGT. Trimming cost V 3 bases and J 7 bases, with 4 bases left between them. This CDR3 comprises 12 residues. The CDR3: CASSDANSPLHF. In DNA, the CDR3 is TGTGCCAGCAGTGACGCCAATTCACCCCTCCACTTT.

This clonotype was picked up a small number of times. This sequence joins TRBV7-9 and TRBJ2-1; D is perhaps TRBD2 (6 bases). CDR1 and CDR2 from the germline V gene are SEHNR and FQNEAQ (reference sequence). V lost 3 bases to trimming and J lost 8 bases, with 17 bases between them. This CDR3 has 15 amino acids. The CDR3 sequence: CASSFKELARDEQFF. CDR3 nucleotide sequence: TGTGCCAGCAGCTTCAAGGAACTAGCTCGCGATGAGCAGTTCTTC.

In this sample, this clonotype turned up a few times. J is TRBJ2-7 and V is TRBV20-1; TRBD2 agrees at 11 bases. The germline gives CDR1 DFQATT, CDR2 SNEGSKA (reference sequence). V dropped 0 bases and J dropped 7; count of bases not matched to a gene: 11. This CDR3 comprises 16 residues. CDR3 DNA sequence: TGCAGTGCTAGAGACGGGACTAGCGGAGGGTCGCAAGAGCAGTACTTC. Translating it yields CSARDGTSGGSQEQYF.

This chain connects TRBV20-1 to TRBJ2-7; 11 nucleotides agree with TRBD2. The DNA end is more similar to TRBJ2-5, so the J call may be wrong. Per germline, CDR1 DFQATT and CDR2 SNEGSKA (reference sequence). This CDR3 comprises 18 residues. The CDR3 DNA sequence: TGCAGTGCTAGAGTCGGCGTAGCGGGAGGGCTTTTAGAAGAGACCCAGTACTTC. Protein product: CSARVGVAGGLLEETQYF.

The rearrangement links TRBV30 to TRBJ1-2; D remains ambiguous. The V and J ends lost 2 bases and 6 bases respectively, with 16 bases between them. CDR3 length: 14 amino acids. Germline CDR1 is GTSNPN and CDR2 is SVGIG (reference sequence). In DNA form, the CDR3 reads TGTGCCTGGAGTCCTACTGAGGGAGAGCATGGCTACACCTTC. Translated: CAWSPTEGEHGYTF.

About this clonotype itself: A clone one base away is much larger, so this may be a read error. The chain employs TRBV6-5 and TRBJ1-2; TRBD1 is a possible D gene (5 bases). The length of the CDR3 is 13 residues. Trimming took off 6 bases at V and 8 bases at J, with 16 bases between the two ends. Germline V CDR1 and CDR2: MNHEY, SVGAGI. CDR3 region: CASSGGAESGYTF. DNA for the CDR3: TGTGCCAGCAGCGGGGGTGCGGAGAGCGGCTACACCTTC.

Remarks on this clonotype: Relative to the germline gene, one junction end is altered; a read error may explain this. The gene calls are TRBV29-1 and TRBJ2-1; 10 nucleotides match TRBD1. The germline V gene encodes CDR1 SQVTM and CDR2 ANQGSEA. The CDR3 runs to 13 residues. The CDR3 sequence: CSVVTGGTNELFF. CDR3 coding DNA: TGCAGCGTCGTGACAGGGGGCACGAATGAGCTGTTCTTC.

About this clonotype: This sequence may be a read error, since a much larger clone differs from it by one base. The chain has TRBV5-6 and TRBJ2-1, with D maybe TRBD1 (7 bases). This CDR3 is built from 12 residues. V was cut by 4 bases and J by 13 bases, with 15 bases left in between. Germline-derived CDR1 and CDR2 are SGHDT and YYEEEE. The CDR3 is CASSQTGRTQFF. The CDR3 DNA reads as TGTGCCAGCAGCCAGACAGGGAGGACCCAGTTCTTC.

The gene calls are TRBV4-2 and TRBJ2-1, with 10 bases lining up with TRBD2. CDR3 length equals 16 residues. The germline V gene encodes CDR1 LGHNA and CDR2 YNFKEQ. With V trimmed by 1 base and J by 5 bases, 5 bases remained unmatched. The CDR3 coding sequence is TGTGCCAGCAGCCAAGCGACTAGCGGGCCCAACAATGAGCAGTTCTTC. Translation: CASSQATSGPNNEQFF.

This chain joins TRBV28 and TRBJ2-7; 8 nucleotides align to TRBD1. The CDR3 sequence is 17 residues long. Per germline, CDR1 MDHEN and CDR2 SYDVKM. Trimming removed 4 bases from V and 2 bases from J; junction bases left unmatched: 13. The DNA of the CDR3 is TGTGCCAGCAGTTATAGCGGACAGGGAGAAAGGACCTACGAGCAGTACTTC. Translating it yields CASSYSGQGERTYEQYF.

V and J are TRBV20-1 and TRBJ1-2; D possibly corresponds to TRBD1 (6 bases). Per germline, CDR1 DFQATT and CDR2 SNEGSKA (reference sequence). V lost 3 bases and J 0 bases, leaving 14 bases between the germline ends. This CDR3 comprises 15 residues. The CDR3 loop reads CSARDGQSANYGYTF. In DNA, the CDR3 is TGCAGTGCTAGGGACGGACAGTCGGCTAACTATGGCTACACCTTC.

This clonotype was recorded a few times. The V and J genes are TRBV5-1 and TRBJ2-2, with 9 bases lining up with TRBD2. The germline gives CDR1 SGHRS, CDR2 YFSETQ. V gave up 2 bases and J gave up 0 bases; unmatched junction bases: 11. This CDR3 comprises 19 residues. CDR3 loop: CASSFSSAGGFANTGELFF. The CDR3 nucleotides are TGCGCCAGCAGCTTTTCGTCAGCGGGAGGTTTCGCGAACACCGGGGAGCTGTTTTTT.

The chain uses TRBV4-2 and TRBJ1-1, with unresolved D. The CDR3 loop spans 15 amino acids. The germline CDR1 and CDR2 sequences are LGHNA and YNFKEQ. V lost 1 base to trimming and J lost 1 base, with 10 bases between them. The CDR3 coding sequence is TGTGCCAGCAGCCAAGCGCGTCAGCCGAACACTGAAGCTTTCTTT. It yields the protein CASSQARQPNTEAFF.

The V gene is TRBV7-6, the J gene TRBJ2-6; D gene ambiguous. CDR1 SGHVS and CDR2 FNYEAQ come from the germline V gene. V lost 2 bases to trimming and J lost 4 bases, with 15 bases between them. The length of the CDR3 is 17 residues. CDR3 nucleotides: TGTGCCAGCAGCTTATACGGCAGGCACTCGGGGGCCAACGTCCTGACTTTC. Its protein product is CASSLYGRHSGANVLTF.

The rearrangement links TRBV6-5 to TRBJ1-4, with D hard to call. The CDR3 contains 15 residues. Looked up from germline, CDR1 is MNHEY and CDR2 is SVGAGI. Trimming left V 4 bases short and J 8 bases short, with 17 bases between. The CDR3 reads CASSFEITAGEKLFF. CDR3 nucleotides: TGTGCCAGCAGTTTCGAGATCACAGCGGGAGAAAAACTGTTTTTT.

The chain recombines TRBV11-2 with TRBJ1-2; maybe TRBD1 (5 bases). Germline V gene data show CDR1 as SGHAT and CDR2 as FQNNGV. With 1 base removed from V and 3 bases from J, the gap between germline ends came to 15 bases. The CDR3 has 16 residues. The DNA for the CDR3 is TGTGCCAGCAGCTTAGGGGGCGAGGGGAAGTACTATGGCTACACCTTC. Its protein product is CASSLGGEGKYYGYTF. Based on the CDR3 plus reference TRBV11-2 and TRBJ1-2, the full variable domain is EAGVAQSPRYKIIEKRQSVAFWCNPISGHATLYWYQQILGQGPKLLIQFQNNGVVDDSQLPKDRFSAERLKGVDSTLKIQPAKLEDSAVYLCASSLGGEGKYYGYTFGSGTRLTVV.

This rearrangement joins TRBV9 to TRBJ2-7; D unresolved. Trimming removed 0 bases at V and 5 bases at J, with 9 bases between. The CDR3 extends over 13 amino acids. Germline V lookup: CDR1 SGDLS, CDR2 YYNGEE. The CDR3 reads CASSVDWANEQYF. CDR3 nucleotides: TGTGCCAGCAGCGTAGATTGGGCAAACGAGCAGTACTTC.

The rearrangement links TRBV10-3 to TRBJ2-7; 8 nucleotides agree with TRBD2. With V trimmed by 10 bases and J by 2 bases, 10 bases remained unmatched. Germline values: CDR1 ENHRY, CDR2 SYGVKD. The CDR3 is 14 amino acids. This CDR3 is CATQQTSDAYEQYF. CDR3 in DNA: TGTGCCACCCAACAGACTAGCGATGCCTACGAGCAGTACTTC.

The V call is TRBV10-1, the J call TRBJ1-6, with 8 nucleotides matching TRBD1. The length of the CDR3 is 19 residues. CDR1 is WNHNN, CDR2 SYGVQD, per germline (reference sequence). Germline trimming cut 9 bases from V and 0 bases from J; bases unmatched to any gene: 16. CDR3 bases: TGCGCCAGGATATGGACAGGGTCGCACCAGGCCTCCTATAATTCACCCCTCCACTTT. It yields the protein CARIWTGSHQASYNSPLHF.

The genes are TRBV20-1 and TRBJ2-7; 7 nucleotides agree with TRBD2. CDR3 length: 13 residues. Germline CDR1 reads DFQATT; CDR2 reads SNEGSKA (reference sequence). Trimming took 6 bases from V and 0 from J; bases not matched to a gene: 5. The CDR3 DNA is TGCAGTGCGGCAGCGGGGAACTCCTACGAGCAGTACTTC. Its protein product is CSAAAGNSYEQYF.

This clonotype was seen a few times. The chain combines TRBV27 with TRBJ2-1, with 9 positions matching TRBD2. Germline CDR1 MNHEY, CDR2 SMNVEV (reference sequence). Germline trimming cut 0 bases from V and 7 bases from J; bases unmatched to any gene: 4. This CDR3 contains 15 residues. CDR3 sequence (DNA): TGTGCCAGCAGTTTATCTAGCGGGGGAGGGAATGAGCAGTTCTTC. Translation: CASSLSSGGGNEQFF.

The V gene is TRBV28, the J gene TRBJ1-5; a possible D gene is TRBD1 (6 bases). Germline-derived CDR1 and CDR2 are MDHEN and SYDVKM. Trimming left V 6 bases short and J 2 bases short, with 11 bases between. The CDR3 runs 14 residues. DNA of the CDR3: TGTGCCAGCAGACTCAGGGGAGGCAATCAGCCCCAGCATTTT. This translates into CASRLRGGNQPQHF.